The source of this TCR beta chain is a study of blood T cell repertoires in COVID-19. Assay: immunoSEQ multiplex PCR; the TCRdb copy retains only in-frame clones and omits some. The sample contains roughly 230,000 clones, 80% to 95% of which appear only once. This CDR3 has 17 amino acids. Germline V lookup: CDR1 SNHLY, CDR2 FYNNEI. This clone was seen only a few times. One end of the junction varies from germline; a read error may be responsible. Seattle cases were enrolled at active infection and followed longitudinally. The source of this sequence is a man aged 25 to 40 with COVID-19, enrolled during active disease. What was sequenced was peripheral blood. V gene TRBV2 combines with J gene TRBJ2-5; 9 bases are a match to TRBD2. The CDR3 bases are TGTGCCAGCAGCGAAGGGATACGCGGGGGGGAGCAAGAGACCCAGTACTTC. Translation gives CASSEGIRGGEQETQYF.